This T cell receptor beta chain was documented in a study of blood T cell repertoires in COVID-19. The wider study: Nucleic acid was either cDNA or gDNA, and it came from T cells, B-cell-depleted T cells, or PBMCs.

Generated by immunoSEQ multiplex PCR, the TCRdb table keeps only in-frame clones and is missing some. The profile shows roughly 130,000 clones, approximately 88% of them singletons. The CDR3 consists of 16 residues. V was shortened by 1 base and J by 9 bases, with 21 bases between the two germline ends. Germline lookup yields CDR1 LNHNV and CDR2 YYDKDF (reference sequence). The TCR originated in a woman aged 25 to 39 who had recovered from COVID-19. Material for sequencing was peripheral blood. V and J are TRBV15 and TRBJ1-1; possible D gene TRBD1, 5 bases. CDR3 region: CATSRGVPGLSHQAFF. CDR3 sequence (DNA): TGTGCCACCAGCAGAGGCGTACCGGGACTTTCCCACCAAGCTTTCTTT.